This T cell receptor beta chain was identified in a study of technical replicates of blood from several donors. Germline V gene sequence: CDR1 SGHAT, CDR2 FQNNGV. The CDR3 runs to 14 residues. V was shortened by 5 bases and J by 6 bases, with 17 bases between the two germline ends. This clone was seen once. The method was immunoSEQ multiplex PCR; TCRdb's version includes in-frame clones alone and lacks a portion of them. The sample shows about 82,000 clones, roughly 95% of them seen only once. The sequence was collected from a human donor in good health. The J gene is TRBJ2-7, the V gene TRBV11-2, with a possible D match to TRBD2 (7 bases). The specimen sequenced was T cells isolated from PBMCs. The CDR3 DNA reads TGTGCCAGCAGCCTACAAAGGGGGGGGATCGAGCAGTACTTC. Its protein product is CASSLQRGGIEQYF.